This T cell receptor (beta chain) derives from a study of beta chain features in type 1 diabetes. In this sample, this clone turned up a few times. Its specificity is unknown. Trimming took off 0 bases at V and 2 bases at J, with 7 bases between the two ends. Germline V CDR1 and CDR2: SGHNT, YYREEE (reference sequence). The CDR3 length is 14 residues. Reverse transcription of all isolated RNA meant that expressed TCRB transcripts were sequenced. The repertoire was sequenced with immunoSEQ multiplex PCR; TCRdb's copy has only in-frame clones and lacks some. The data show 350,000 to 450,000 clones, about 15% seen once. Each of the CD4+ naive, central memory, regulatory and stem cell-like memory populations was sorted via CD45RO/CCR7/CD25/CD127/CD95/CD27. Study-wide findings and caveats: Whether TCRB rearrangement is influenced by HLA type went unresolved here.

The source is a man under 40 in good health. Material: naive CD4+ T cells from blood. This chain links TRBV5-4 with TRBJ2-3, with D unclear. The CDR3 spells CASSLGRNTDTQYF. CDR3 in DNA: TGTGCCAGCAGCTTGGGTAGAAACACAGATACGCAGTATTTT.